These 18 T cell receptor beta chains share one sample of origin, sequenced in a study of regulatory T cells in long-lasting Graves disease. The sample's time point: newly diagnosed GD, antithyroid drugs for less than 3 months. Making the TCR library involved RNA that had been extracted from PBMCs. Sequencing libraries for TCR beta were prepared with iRepertoire HTBI primers and Arm-PCR of CDR3 regions. TCRdb analysed the multiplex PCR reads with MiXCR anew, one entry per CDR3 protein. The sample contains about 420,000 distinct CDR3 sequences, around 17% of which appear only once. The sample also formed part of further work on T cells in Graves' hyperthyroidism and ophthalmopathy.

The sequencing here drew on peripheral blood mononuclear cells (PBMCs), taken at new diagnosis, from a patient treated with antithyroid drugs. All receptors come from a woman younger than 35 with Graves disease.

The chain carries TRBV3-1 and TRBJ2-7, with a possible D match to TRBD1 (5 bases). V was pared by 6 bases and J by 5 bases, with 8 bases between. Per the germline V gene, CDR1 is LGHDT and CDR2 is YNNKEL (reference sequence). This CDR3 contains 11 residues. The CDR3 spells CASREGDEQYF. The CDR3 DNA follows: TGTGCCAGCAGAGAAGGGGACGAGCAGTACTTC.

This chain uses TRBV4-3 with TRBJ2-2; maybe TRBD1 (6 bases). Trimming shortened V by 0 bases and J by 9 bases, and 11 bases separated the two germline ends. CDR1 and CDR2 from the germline V gene are LGHNA and YSLEER. The length of the CDR3 is 14 residues. CDR3 sequence reads: CASSQDQGTRELFF. The CDR3 bases are TGCGCCAGCAGCCAAGATCAGGGGACCAGGGAGCTGTTTTTT.

The sample holds many counts of this clonotype. The chain combines TRBV10-3 with TRBJ2-5; possibly TRBD2 for D (5 bases). CDR1 is ENHRY, CDR2 SYGVKD, per germline. V lost 8 bases to trimming and J lost 2 bases, with 12 bases between them. CDR3 size: 13 residues. Here the CDR3 DNA reads TGTGCCATCCGAGGGCAGCCACAAGAGACCCAGTACTTC. This translates into CAIRGQPQETQYF.

This clonotype was seen only once. V usage is TRBV7-2 and J usage is TRBJ1-4, with TRBD1 identical over 7 bases. Germline-derived CDR1 and CDR2 are SGHTA and FQGNSA. V lost 1 base to trimming and J lost 7 bases; unmatched junction nucleotides: 6. The CDR3 covers 15 residues. This chain's CDR3 is CASSLGDRDGEKLFF. DNA of the CDR3: TGTGCCAGCAGCTTAGGAGACAGGGATGGTGAAAAACTGTTTTTT.

At least ten counts were recorded for this clonotype. The chain has TRBV4-1 and TRBJ2-4; TRBD1 agrees at 9 bases. This CDR3 is 20 amino acids long. Germline-derived CDR1 and CDR2 are MGHRA and YSYEKL. The J segment lost 6 bases and the V segment lost 0 bases, leaving 18 bases of the junction unmatched. The chain's CDR3 is CASSQEGEGGSGQGRNIQYF. The CDR3 coding sequence is TGCGCCAGCAGCCAAGAGGGGGAAGGGGGAAGCGGACAGGGGAGAAACATTCAGTACTTC.

This clonotype has at least ten counts. The chain couples TRBV24-1 to TRBJ2-2; no firm D call. The CDR3 runs 15 residues. Germline V gene sequence: CDR1 KGHDR, CDR2 SFDVKD. V lost 0 bases to trimming and J lost 6 bases, with 10 bases between them. CDR3 nucleotide sequence: TGTGCCACCAGTGATTTGCGACGTGATTCCGGGGAGCTGTTTTTT. It specifies CATSDLRRDSGELFF.

To note about this clonotype: The junction differs from germline at one of its ends, possibly a read error. The chain is built from TRBV7-9 and TRBJ2-1; 10 bases agree with TRBD2. With the DNA end fitting TRBJ2-5 better, the J assignment may be wrong. Germline V lookup: CDR1 SEHNR, CDR2 FQNEAQ (reference sequence). CDR3 length: 16 amino acids. The CDR3 sequence is CASSQTSGMRQETQYF. The CDR3 coding sequence is TGCGCCAGCAGCCAAACTAGCGGGATGAGGCAAGAGACCCAGTACTTC.

Worth noting for this clonotype: The conserved phenylalanine or tryptophan normally closing the CDR3 is absent here, so this likely arose from a read error. The genes are TRBV4-2 and TRBJ2-3, with TRBD2 identical over 10 bases. The CDR3 contains 18 residues. The germline V gene has CDR1 LGHNA and CDR2 YNFKEQ. CDR3 bases: TGTGCCAGCAGCTTATTCTCTCCGGGACTAGCGAGGGCAGATAGGCAGTATGTT. Its protein product is CASSLFSPGLARADRQYV.

The chain couples TRBV20-1 to TRBJ2-1; the D gene could be TRBD1 or TRBD2 (5 bases each). This CDR3 spans 15 amino acids. Germline CDR1 and CDR2: DFQATT and SNEGSKA (reference sequence). V lost 0 bases to trimming and J lost 2 bases, with 11 bases between them. CDR3 residues: CSARDRGHTYNEQFF. The CDR3 nucleotides are TGCAGTGCTAGAGATCGGGGCCATACCTACAATGAGCAGTTCTTC.

This clonotype was counted a few times. The J gene is TRBJ2-3, the V gene TRBV6-9, with 8 bases fitting TRBD2. This CDR3 has 16 amino acids. J was trimmed by 3 bases and V by 4 bases; bases with no gene match: 9. Germline V gene sequence: CDR1 MNHGY, CDR2 SVAAGI. As DNA, the CDR3 is TGTGCCAGCAGTTCCGTTGTAAGCGGGAGTACAGATACGCAGTATTTT. It yields the protein CASSSVVSGSTDTQYF.

CDR3 loop: CASSVLGTSGYEQYF. The CDR3 DNA reads as TGTGCCAGCAGCGTCCTTGGGACTAGCGGGTACGAGCAGTACTTC. V usage is TRBV9 and J usage is TRBJ2-7; TRBD2 matches at 12 bases. V lost 2 bases, J lost 4 bases, and 4 bases stayed unmatched. The CDR3 covers 15 residues. Germline V gene data show CDR1 as SGDLS and CDR2 as YYNGEE. Full variable domain (rest looked up from reference TRBV9 and TRBJ2-7): DSGVTQTPKHLITATGQRVTLRCSPRSGDLSVYWYQQSLDQGLQFLIQYYNGEERAKGNILERFSAQQFPDLHSELNLSSLELGDSALYFCASSVLGTSGYEQYFGPGTRLTVT.

This clonotype was detected ten times or more. The chain is built from TRBV6-1 and TRBJ2-1; 8 nucleotides align to TRBD2. V dropped 4 bases and J dropped 5; count of bases not matched to a gene: 7. Germline CDR1 is MNHNS and CDR2 is SASEGT. This CDR3 is built from 15 residues. The CDR3 region is CASSGRTSRNNEQFF. Here the CDR3 DNA reads TGTGCCAGCAGTGGCCGGACTAGCAGAAACAATGAGCAGTTCTTC.

This clonotype was recorded many times. The gene calls are TRBV2 and TRBJ1-2; D possibly corresponds to TRBD1 (6 bases). Trimming pared 6 bases from V and 7 bases from J, leaving 9 bases between. Germline CDR1 reads SNHLY; CDR2 reads FYNNEI. This CDR3 region has 11 residues. The CDR3 sequence is CASRGQIGYTF. The CDR3 nucleotides read TGTGCCAGCAGGGGACAAATTGGCTACACCTTC.

This clonotype was found many times. The gene calls are TRBV6-2 or TRBV6-3 and TRBJ2-5; tentative D call: TRBD2 (6 bases). This CDR3 region has 16 residues. V lost 0 bases to trimming and J lost 5 bases, with 16 bases between them. Germline-derived CDR1 and CDR2 are MNHEY and SVGEGT. As DNA, the CDR3 is TGTGCCAGCAGTTACTCGGGGGGACCCGCCGGCGAGACCCAGTACTTC. Translation: CASSYSGGPAGETQYF.

This sequence joins TRBV6-2 or TRBV6-3 and TRBJ2-2, with 8 bases aligning to TRBD1. The CDR3 sequence is 15 residues long. CDR1 MNHEY and CDR2 SVGEGT come from the germline V gene. V dropped 4 bases and J dropped 3; count of bases not matched to a gene: 4. The CDR3 bases are TGTGCCAGCAGTTCCGGGACAGGACACACCGGGGAGCTGTTTTTT. It translates to CASSSGTGHTGELFF.

This clonotype was seen many times. The germline gene is not matched at one end of the junction; a read error may be the cause. This chain uses TRBV28 with TRBJ2-7, with D perhaps matching TRBD2 (6 bases). This CDR3 is 13 amino acids long. Looked up from germline, CDR1 is MDHEN and CDR2 is SYDVKM. The chain's CDR3 is CASSQGLPYEQYF. The CDR3 DNA sequence: TGCGCCAGCAGCCAGGGACTTCCCTACGAGCAGTACTTC.

This clonotype was counted ten times or more. CDR3 protein: CASSLNRGNTGELFF. Here the CDR3 DNA reads TGTGCCAGCTCACTAAACAGGGGGAACACCGGGGAGCTGTTTTTT. The chain links TRBV18 to TRBJ2-2, with TRBD1 matching over 7 bases. V shed 4 bases, J shed 1 base, and the junction held 3 bases outside the gene matches. Germline-derived CDR1 and CDR2 are KGHSH and LQKENI. The CDR3 runs to 15 residues.

The chain has TRBV4-1 and TRBJ1-3; D remains unclear. The length of the CDR3 is 15 residues. Trimming cost V 6 bases and J 3 bases, with 15 bases left between them. Per the germline V gene, CDR1 is MGHRA and CDR2 is YSYEKL. The CDR3, as DNA: TGCGCCAGCAGGTTATCTCCGGGAGGTGGAAACACCATATATTTT. Translated: CASRLSPGGGNTIYF.